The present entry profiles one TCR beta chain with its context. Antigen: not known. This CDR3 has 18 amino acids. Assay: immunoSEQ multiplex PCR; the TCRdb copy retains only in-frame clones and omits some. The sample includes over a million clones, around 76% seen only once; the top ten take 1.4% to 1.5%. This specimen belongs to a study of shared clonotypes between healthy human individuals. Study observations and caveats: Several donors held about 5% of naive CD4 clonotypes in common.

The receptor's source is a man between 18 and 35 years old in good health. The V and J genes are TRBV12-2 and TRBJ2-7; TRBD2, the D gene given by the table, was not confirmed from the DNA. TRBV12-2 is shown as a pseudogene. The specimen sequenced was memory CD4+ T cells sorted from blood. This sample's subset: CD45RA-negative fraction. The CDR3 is CASRFIRGEREGRNEQYF. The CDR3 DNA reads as TGTGCAAGTCGCTTTATCCGGGGGGAGCGGGAGGGCCGGAACGAGCAGTACTTC.